What follows describes a single T cell receptor (beta chain). Antigen: not known. Primers included in the PCR were 60 Vbeta and 13 Jbeta primers. Sequencing was performed with immunoSEQ multiplex PCR; in TCRdb, only in-frame clones are kept and a portion is missing. This sample has 80,000 or so clones, with approximately 71% found just once. Though nominally healthy at sampling, donors likely had unrecorded immune exposures. In germline, CDR1 is SQVTM, CDR2 ANQGSEA. V lost 0 bases and J lost 3; bases outside the gene matches: 9. The CDR3 is 16 amino acids. This sample stems from a study of cytomegalovirus exposure and HLA in healthy donors. Study findings and constraints: The authors considered a cluster of highly shared sequence variants likely to be a sequencing artifact. Some TCR beta chains (about 170 of them) were listed as cytomegalovirus-associated.

The sample consisted of PBMCs. This sequence originates from a woman aged 40 to 50 in good health and CMV-seronegative. The chain has TRBV29-1 and TRBJ2-3; 7 bases are shared with TRBD1. The CDR3 protein is CSVEDWDSTATDTQYF. The CDR3 bases are TGCAGCGTTGAAGATTGGGACAGTACAGCAACAGATACGCAGTATTTT.